Each of the 17 T cell receptor beta chains below was sequenced from the same sample in a study of blood T cells in healthy people across ages. A J-beta primer mix and a sample-barcoded 5' primer were used in a second PCR of about 6 to 12 cycles. TCRdb called the 5' RACE reads again in MiXCR, with one record for every CDR3 protein. The table has about 730,000 distinct CDR3 sequences, more than 40% seen once; the top ten hold under 25%. The specimen was blood. All receptors derive from a woman aged 55-75 years in good health.

The genes are TRBV5-1 and TRBJ1-1; tentatively, D is TRBD1 (6 bases). The ends were cut back, 4 bases at V and 0 bases at J, with 16 bases in the middle. The CDR3 totals 16 residues. Germline CDR1 SGHRS, CDR2 YFSETQ. The CDR3 loop is CASSLNREWMNTEAFF. In DNA, the CDR3 is TGCGCCAGCAGCCTCAACAGGGAGTGGATGAACACTGAAGCTTTCTTT.

As regards this clonotype: One junction end does not reproduce the germline sequence, and a read error may be involved. This chain links TRBV7-2 with TRBJ2-7; TRBD2 aligns across 10 bases. The CDR3 covers 14 residues. CDR1 is SGHTA, CDR2 FQGNSA, per germline. CDR3 sequence reads: CASSLTSGAYKQYF. CDR3 in DNA: TGTGCCAGCAGCTTAACTAGCGGGGCCTACAAGCAGTACTTC.

At least ten counts were recorded for this clonotype. The chain joins TRBV7-2 to TRBJ2-7; 12 bases agree with TRBD2. The germline gives CDR1 SGHTA, CDR2 FQGNSA. V dropped 5 bases and J dropped 3; count of bases not matched to a gene: 5. CDR3 length equals 15 residues. CDR3 DNA: TGTGCCAGCAGCCCATTGACTAGCGGGGGCTACGAGCAGTACTTC. This codes for CASSPLTSGGYEQYF.

The rearrangement uses TRBV20-1 and TRBJ1-1, with a possible D match to TRBD1 (5 bases). Germline CDR1 is DFQATT and CDR2 is SNEGSKA (reference sequence). Trimming pared 2 bases from V and 3 bases from J, leaving 16 bases between. The CDR3 is 15 amino acids. DNA of the CDR3: TGCAGTGCTAGAAACCCAGGTCGGGGGGACACTGAAGCTTTCTTT. Translation gives CSARNPGRGDTEAFF.

This clonotype has only a few counts. The chain has TRBV29-1 and TRBJ1-2; D ambiguous. The CDR3 is made up of 14 amino acids. V shed 0 bases and J shed 6 bases, with 14 bases lying between them. The germline CDR1 and CDR2 sequences are SQVTM and ANQGSEA. The chain's CDR3 is CSVEEIGGADGYTF. The DNA for the CDR3 is TGCAGCGTTGAAGAAATAGGTGGCGCGGATGGCTACACCTTC.

The chain couples TRBV2 to TRBJ1-5, with 8 bases lining up with TRBD1. The CDR3 runs 15 residues. CDR1 is SNHLY, CDR2 FYNNEI, per germline. V was clipped by 8 bases and J by 3 bases; unmatched bases: 9. The CDR3 region is CASARDRGSNQPQHF. The DNA for the CDR3 is TGTGCCAGCGCTCGAGACAGGGGCTCCAATCAGCCCCAGCATTTT.

This sequence joins TRBV5-1 and TRBJ2-4, with D tentatively TRBD1 or TRBD2 (5 bases each). Germline CDR1 is SGHRS and CDR2 is YFSETQ. The CDR3 covers 17 residues. V was shortened by 5 bases and J by 9 bases, with 27 bases between the two germline ends. The CDR3 protein is CASRFGLGDSKTSIQYF. In nucleotides, the CDR3 is TGCGCCAGCAGGTTCGGTCTGGGAGACAGTAAGACAAGCATTCAGTACTTC. The full variable domain, with the rest looked up from reference TRBV5-1 and TRBJ2-4, is KAGVTQTPRYLIKTRGQQVTLSCSPISGHRSVSWYQQTPGQGLQFLFEYFSETQRNKGNFPGRFSGRQFSNSRSEMNVSTLELGDSALYLCASRFGLGDSKTSIQYFGAGTRLSVL.

Turning to this clonotype: A read error may produce the germline difference seen at one junction end. The chain links TRBV7-2 to TRBJ2-6; tentatively, D is TRBD1 (5 bases). Germline CDR1 and CDR2: SGHTA and FQGNSA. This CDR3 contains 15 residues. CDR3 bases: TGTGCCAGCAGCTTCTGGGGCTCTGGGGCCGACGTCCTGACTTTC. Translation gives CASSFWGSGADVLTF. The full variable domain, its missing parts supplied by reference TRBV7-2 and TRBJ2-6, is GAGVSQSPSNKVTEKGKDVELRCDPISGHTALYWYRQSLGQGLEFLIYFQGNSAPDKSGLPSDRFSAERTGGSVSTLTIQRTQQEDSAVYLCASSFWGSGADVLTFGAGSRLTVL.

The chain has TRBV5-1 and TRBJ2-5, with D possibly TRBD2 on 6 matching bases. Germline CDR1 reads SGHRS; CDR2 reads YFSETQ. This CDR3 spans 17 amino acids. V dropped 0 bases and J dropped 5 bases, with 20 bases sitting between them. CDR3 in DNA: TGCGCCAGCAGCTTGGAAAATCCGGGAGCTTTTAGGGAGACCCAGTACTTC. It specifies CASSLENPGAFRETQYF.

A few counts support this clonotype. This may stem from a read error, because a much larger clone lies one nucleotide away. DNA for the CDR3: TGCAGCTCGGGACGGATCCAAGAGGCCCAGTACTTC. The encoded protein is CSSGRIQEAQYF. The genes are TRBV29-1 and TRBJ2-5, with D possibly being TRBD1 or TRBD2 (5 bases each). Germline V gene data show CDR1 as SQVTM and CDR2 as ANQGSEA. The CDR3 runs to 12 residues.

The chain combines TRBV5-1 with TRBJ1-1; D ambiguous. Trimming cost V 2 bases and J 5 bases, with 7 bases left between them. This CDR3 has 12 amino acids. Germline values: CDR1 SGHRS, CDR2 YFSETQ. CDR3 coding DNA: TGCGCCAGCAGCTTCGACCTTACTGAAGCTTTCTTT. Amino acid sequence: CASSFDLTEAFF.

This clonotype was detected many times. The chain employs TRBV24-1 and TRBJ2-7; unclear D gene. V shed 3 bases and J shed 6 bases, with 11 bases lying between them. The CDR3 totals 13 residues. The germline gives CDR1 KGHDR, CDR2 SFDVKD. The CDR3 loop is CATSDRTRSEQYF. In nucleotides, the CDR3 is TGTGCCACCAGTGATCGGACCCGGAGCGAGCAGTACTTC.

Regarding this clonotype: Germline is not matched at one junction end, which may reflect a read error. V and J are TRBV20-1 and TRBJ2-1, with 7 bases identical to TRBD2. The CDR3 is 14 residues long. In germline, CDR1 is DFQATT, CDR2 SNEGSKA (reference sequence). CDR3 residues: CSAPRGTNYKEQFF. The CDR3 bases are TGCAGTGCCCCTCGCGGGACTAACTACAAGGAGCAGTTCTTC.

This clonotype was counted between two and nine times. The chain carries TRBV9 and TRBJ1-4, with a weak D call TRBD1 (6 bases). Trimming removed 2 bases from V and 5 bases from J, with 10 bases in between. The CDR3 has 14 residues. The germline gives CDR1 SGDLS, CDR2 YYNGEE. The CDR3 coding sequence is TGTGCCAGCAGCGTGTCCGGACAGAATGAAAAACTGTTTTTT. It specifies CASSVSGQNEKLFF.

This clonotype showed up many times. This chain joins TRBV7-3 and TRBJ2-3; D is unclear. Germline lookup yields CDR1 SGHTA and CDR2 FQGTGA. This CDR3 has 13 amino acids. The V end was cut by 5 bases, the J end by 2 bases, with 8 bases between. Here the CDR3 reads CASSPSPTDTQYF. CDR3 DNA: TGTGCCAGCAGCCCCTCGCCCACAGATACGCAGTATTTT.

This clonotype turned up a few times. The rearrangement joins TRBV28 to TRBJ1-4; 7 bases line up with TRBD1. V shed 6 bases, J shed 4 bases, and the junction held 5 bases outside the gene matches. Germline CDR1 reads MDHEN; CDR2 reads SYDVKM. CDR3 size: 14 residues. The CDR3 DNA is TGTGCCAGCAGCCCGGGACAGCTTAATGAAAAACTGTTTTTT. Its translation: CASSPGQLNEKLFF.

There are a few counts of this clonotype. The chain couples TRBV3-1 to TRBJ2-1; TRBD1 matches at 9 bases. V lost 4 bases to trimming and J lost 6 bases; unmatched junction nucleotides: 4. Per germline, CDR1 LGHDT and CDR2 YNNKEL (reference sequence). CDR3 size: 14 residues. The CDR3 is CASSRTGETNEQFF. DNA of the CDR3: TGTGCCAGCAGCCGGACAGGGGAAACCAATGAGCAGTTCTTC.